The T cell receptor (beta chain) described here comes from a study of blood T cell repertoires in COVID-19. The wider study: Material from acute and convalescent COVID-19 was sourced from the United States, Italy and Spain. In each case, the material was cDNA or gDNA derived from T cells, B-cell-depleted T cells, or PBMCs.

Per the original data handling: Amplification from reference gene primers served as the basis for estimated nucleated cell counts. Profiled with immunoSEQ multiplex PCR; TCRdb holds only in-frame clones, not every one. That table furnishes V, J and clone size, whereas the DNA furnished D and trimming. The sample includes tens of thousands of clones, about four fifths of them seen just once. This clone was seen only a few times. Germline trimming cut 9 bases from V and 0 bases from J; bases unmatched to any gene: 9. The CDR3 has 16 amino acids. Per the germline V gene, CDR1 is SEHNR and CDR2 is FQNEAQ (reference sequence).

The sequence derives from a man in his fifties or sixties with active or convalescent COVID-19. Material: peripheral blood. The rearrangement links TRBV7-9 to TRBJ1-4, with 8 nucleotides matching TRBD1. The CDR3 protein is CASFRDRPATNEKLFF. CDR3 nucleotide sequence: TGTGCCAGTTTCCGGGACAGGCCTGCAACTAATGAAAAACTGTTTTTT.